The clone carrying this T cell receptor (beta chain) was detected ten times or more. No antigen is known for it. This sample was included in a study of neurological immune-mediated disorders. Trimming took 0 bases from V and 4 from J, leaving 16 bases between them. Germline values: CDR1 KGHSH, CDR2 LQKENI. This CDR3 has 18 residues. Over 160 million TCR-beta sequences from 15-18 subjects came out of each sequencing run. In TCRdb, the 5' RACE reads were re-called with MiXCR into one record per CDR3 protein. The sample yields around 55,000 distinct CDR3 sequences, about 4.2% seen once. Study-level findings and limits: Grouping of repertoires by phylogeny put those of 18 of 34 multiple sclerosis patients into a single related-CDR3 cluster, a possible signature. Neither clinical nor MRI features showed any association with the multiple sclerosis repertoire cluster, and the authors stated that larger cohorts are needed. TCR-beta repertoires seemed private in all groups, with no expanded CDR3 amino acid sequences shared.

Sequencing was done on a sample of CD4+ T cells from blood. This sequence joins TRBV18 and TRBJ2-6; D remains ambiguous. This receptor was identified in a woman aged 40 to 55 with multiple sclerosis. As DNA, the CDR3 is TGTGCCAGCTCACCACCCGGCCCCGGACGGTCGGGGGCCAACGTCCTGACTTTC. It specifies CASSPPGPGRSGANVLTF.